The 21 T cell receptor beta chains below all came from one sample that was sequenced in a study of T cell repertoires in aging, cancer and after chemotherapy. Rearranged V-D-J TRB sequences were amplified with a mixed TRB-A/B primer pool. TCRdb re-called the multiplex PCR reads through MiXCR, storing one row per CDR3 protein. The sample carries 4,000 to 4,500 distinct CDR3 sequences, 25% recorded once. Amplification of TCR beta used genomic DNA extracted from peripheral blood. Sequencing used blood. The receptors were sampled from a human donor with a solid tumor.

The V and J genes are TRBV10-3 and TRBJ1-5; D might be TRBD1 (5 bases). Trimming removed 3 bases from V and 0 bases from J, with 9 bases in between. CDR1 and CDR2 (germline): ENHRY, SYGVKD. The CDR3 is made up of 15 amino acids. The CDR3 region has the DNA TGTGCCATCAGTGATGGGGGATATAGCAATCAGCCCCAGCATTTT. It translates to CAISDGGYSNQPQHF.

This sequence joins TRBV4-2 and TRBJ1-3; 8 bases are shared with TRBD1. The V segment lost 3 bases and the J segment 2 bases; nucleotides outside the gene matches: 6. The CDR3 sequence is 16 residues long. The germline V gene has CDR1 LGHNA and CDR2 YNFKEQ. The CDR3 reads CASSHLDRETGNTIYF. The CDR3 coding sequence is TGTGCCAGCAGCCACCTGGACAGGGAAACTGGAAACACCATATATTTT.

The V and J genes are TRBV29-1 and TRBJ1-1; a weak D match, TRBD1 (5 bases). Germline CDR1 SQVTM, CDR2 ANQGSEA. The CDR3 has 14 amino acids. V was pared by 4 bases and J by 2 bases, with 14 bases between. This chain's CDR3 is CSVGAGTANTEAFF. In DNA form, the CDR3 reads TGCAGCGTTGGAGCCGGGACGGCAAACACTGAAGCTTTCTTT.

This clonotype is labeled medium-sized. V gene TRBV19 combines with J gene TRBJ2-7; D is perhaps TRBD1 (6 bases). CDR3 size: 13 residues. The V end was cut by 3 bases, the J end by 5 bases, with 11 bases between. Germline assignment: CDR1 LNHDA and CDR2 SQIVND (reference sequence). The CDR3 protein is CASSIKQGNEQYF. Here the CDR3 DNA reads TGTGCCAGTAGTATTAAACAGGGCAACGAGCAGTACTTC.

This clonotype is labeled medium-sized. The chain combines TRBV10-3 with TRBJ2-3, with 10 nucleotides matching TRBD1. The germline V gene encodes CDR1 ENHRY and CDR2 SYGVKD. With 5 bases clipped from V and 5 bases from J, the junction kept 7 bases outside the gene matches. CDR3 length: 15 amino acids. CDR3 protein: CAISQGGTGEDTQYF. The CDR3 nucleotides are TGTGCCATCAGTCAAGGGGGGACAGGGGAAGATACGCAGTATTTT.

The chain joins TRBV5-1 to TRBJ2-5; 13 bases map to TRBD2. V trimming: 2 bases; J trimming: 1 base; junction bases outside the gene matches: 2. This CDR3 spans 16 amino acids. The germline CDR1 and CDR2 sequences are SGHRS and YFSETQ. In DNA form, the CDR3 reads TGCGCCAGCAGCTTAGGGACTAGCGGGACCCAAGAGACCCAGTACTTC. Protein: CASSLGTSGTQETQYF.

Judged by abundance, this clonotype is large. This sequence joins TRBV29-1 and TRBJ2-7; 10 bases are a match to TRBD2. Germline-derived CDR1 and CDR2 are SQVTM and ANQGSEA. The length of the CDR3 is 14 residues. V dropped 4 bases and J dropped 5; count of bases not matched to a gene: 8. Written as DNA, the CDR3 is TGCAGCGTTGTCCGACCTAGCGGGAGTGACGAGCAGTACTTC. Translating it yields CSVVRPSGSDEQYF.

A remark on this clonotype: This may arise from a read error, as a much more abundant clone is one base away. The rearrangement joins TRBV6-5 to TRBJ1-5, with 8 bases that match TRBD1. Germline V CDR1 and CDR2: MNHEY, SVGAGI. J was trimmed by 6 bases and V by 9 bases; bases with no gene match: 7. This CDR3 has 13 residues. Here the CDR3 DNA reads TGTGCCAGTCTCGCAGGGGGCGGTCAGCCCCAGCATTTT. It encodes CASLAGGGQPQHF.

By share, this clonotype counts as medium-sized. The rearrangement joins TRBV6-1 to TRBJ2-7; a possible D gene is TRBD1 (6 bases). CDR1 and CDR2 (germline): MNHNS, SASEGT. The CDR3 spans 13 residues. Trimming stripped 4 bases from V and 5 bases from J, with 12 bases between. CDR3 amino acids: CASSVDRGDEQYF. The CDR3, as DNA: TGTGCCAGCAGTGTGGACAGAGGGGACGAGCAGTACTTC.

Within the sample, this clonotype is medium-sized. This chain links TRBV18 with TRBJ2-7; 7 bases map to TRBD1. With V trimmed by 4 bases and J by 6 bases, 6 bases remained unmatched. The CDR3 is 13 residues long. The germline V gene encodes CDR1 KGHSH and CDR2 LQKENI. Here the CDR3 reads CASSLGQVGEQYF. DNA for the CDR3: TGTGCCAGCTCACTCGGACAGGTCGGCGAGCAGTACTTC.

On this clonotype: This may come from a read error, since a much larger clone is one base off. V is TRBV15 and J is TRBJ2-7; 8 positions match TRBD1. The length of the CDR3 is 15 residues. Germline V gene sequence: CDR1 LNHNV, CDR2 YYDKDF (reference sequence). The CDR3 region has the DNA TGTGCCACCAGCGGAAGACAGGGGAGCTCCAACGAGCAGTACTTC. Translation gives CATSGRQGSSNEQYF.

This chain links TRBV4-2 with TRBJ2-5; the D call may be TRBD1 or TRBD2 (6 bases each). V lost 0 bases and J lost 2, with 16 bases in between. This CDR3 comprises 17 residues. The germline V gene has CDR1 LGHNA and CDR2 YNFKEQ. The CDR3 loop is CASSQDLRGDQQETQYF. In nucleotides, the CDR3 is TGTGCCAGCAGCCAAGACTTAAGGGGGGACCAACAAGAGACCCAGTACTTC.

The V gene is TRBV5-4, the J gene TRBJ1-2; the match to TRBD1 covers 7 bases. The CDR3 has 15 residues. After removal of 4 bases from V and 2 bases from J, the junction contained 8 bases not matched to a gene. The V gene's germline CDR1 is SGHNT and CDR2 YYREEE (reference sequence). The CDR3 here is CASSRWTGENYGYTF. The CDR3 bases are TGTGCCAGCAGCAGGTGGACAGGCGAAAACTATGGCTACACCTTC. Supplemented by reference TRBV5-4 and TRBJ1-2, the full variable domain reads ETGVTQSPTHLIKTRGQQVTLRCSSQSGHNTVSWYQQALGQGPQFIFQYYREEENGRGNFPPRFSGLQFPNYSSELNVNALELDDSALYLCASSRWTGENYGYTFGSGTRLTVV.

The chain has TRBV5-1 and TRBJ2-2, with 10 bases identical to TRBD1. Germline V gene data show CDR1 as SGHRS and CDR2 as YFSETQ. J gave up 5 bases and V 4 bases, and 8 bases lay outside the gene matches. The CDR3 spans 16 residues. The CDR3 nucleotides read TGCGCCAGCAGCCCCAATTCGGGACAGGGGACCGGGGAGCTGTTTTTT. Translation gives CASSPNSGQGTGELFF.

The V and J genes are TRBV6-4 and TRBJ2-2; perhaps TRBD2 as D (6 bases). Trimming took 5 bases from V and 3 from J, leaving 10 bases between them. This CDR3 comprises 14 residues. The germline V gene has CDR1 MRHNA and CDR2 SNTAGT. CDR3: CASSPGGDTGELFF. CDR3 nucleotides: TGTGCCAGCAGTCCCGGGGGAGACACCGGGGAGCTGTTTTTT.

V gene TRBV5-4 combines with J gene TRBJ1-1, with a weak D call TRBD1 (6 bases). The V gene's germline CDR1 is SGHNT and CDR2 YYREEE (reference sequence). V was clipped by 4 bases and J by 0 bases, with 16 bases between them. This CDR3 is 16 amino acids long. CDR3 sequence (DNA): TGTGCCAGCAGCCGGACCTTACAGGGCCTGAACACTGAAGCTTTCTTT. It is translated as CASSRTLQGLNTEAFF. Together with reference TRBV5-4 and TRBJ1-1, the CDR3 gives the full variable domain: ETGVTQSPTHLIKTRGQQVTLRCSSQSGHNTVSWYQQALGQGPQFIFQYYREEENGRGNFPPRFSGLQFPNYSSELNVNALELDDSALYLCASSRTLQGLNTEAFFGQGTRLTVV.

In its sample, this clonotype is medium-sized. The CDR3 nucleotides read TGTGCCAGCAGCCCCCGAGCAAGACAGGGTGACACTGAAGCTTTCTTT. Its protein is CASSPRARQGDTEAFF. The chain has TRBV5-5 and TRBJ1-1; 7 bases map to TRBD1. Germline CDR1 is SGHKS and CDR2 is YYEKEE (reference sequence). The CDR3 covers 16 residues. The V segment lost 4 bases and the J segment 3 bases; nucleotides outside the gene matches: 12.

The CDR3 protein is CASSRASPGELFF. The CDR3 DNA reads TGTGCCAGCAGCCGGGCCTCCCCCGGGGAGCTGTTTTTT. This sequence joins TRBV7-2 and TRBJ2-2; the D is unclear. Trimming left V 5 bases short and J 6 bases short, with 10 bases between. Germline-derived CDR1 and CDR2 are SGHTA and FQGNSA. The length of the CDR3 is 13 residues.

This clonotype counts as medium-sized (0.01 to 0.1%). The V and J genes are TRBV19 and TRBJ1-6; D is uncertain. The CDR3 spans 15 residues. Trimming cost V 0 bases and J 9 bases, with 12 bases left between them. Germline V CDR1 and CDR2: LNHDA, SQIVND (reference sequence). The CDR3 loop reads CASSIEPGRSSPLHF. The CDR3 nucleotides are TGTGCCAGTAGTATAGAACCGGGAAGGAGTTCACCCCTCCACTTT.

The chain employs TRBV11-2 and TRBJ2-7; no reliable D call. V lost 5 bases to trimming and J lost 2 bases, with 4 bases between them. This CDR3 region has 11 residues. The germline CDR1 and CDR2 sequences are SGHAT and FQNNGV. The CDR3 is CASSITYEQYF. The CDR3 DNA is TGTGCCAGCAGCATCACCTACGAGCAGTACTTC.

Relative to its sample, this clonotype is medium-sized (0.01 to 0.1%). The chain uses TRBV12-3 or TRBV12-4 and TRBJ2-3, with 11 bases fitting TRBD1. The CDR3 loop spans 15 amino acids. J was trimmed by 3 bases and V by 5 bases; bases with no gene match: 4. The chain's CDR3 is CASSPGQGETDTQYF. The CDR3 nucleotides are TGTGCCAGCAGTCCGGGACAGGGGGAGACAGATACGCAGTATTTT.